This T cell receptor beta chain was documented in a study of T-cell reconstitution after alpha-beta-depleted transplantation in children. Preparing the TCRbeta library involved the use of unique molecular identifiers. MiXCR, run by TCRdb on the PCR reads, gives a single entry per CDR3 protein. The sample contains around 500,000 distinct CDR3 sequences, around 13% of which appear only once. In its sample, this clonotype was seen many times. Germline assignment: CDR1 SGHRS and CDR2 YFSETQ. The CDR3 loop spans 15 amino acids. V shed 0 bases and J shed 2 bases, with 9 bases lying between them. The sequencing here drew on PBMCs from the stem cell graft donor, taken from the stem cell graft. The receptor was isolated from a human donor who donated a stem cell graft to a child with combined immunodeficiency. The gene calls are TRBV5-1 and TRBJ2-1; D is unresolved. The CDR3 nucleotides are TGCGCCAGCAGCTTGGAGCCAGAGGCCTACAATGAGCAGTTCTTC. Amino acids: CASSLEPEAYNEQFF.